A selection of T cell receptor beta chains follows, all from one sample in a study of tumor-infiltrating lymphocytes in oesophageal squamous cell carcinoma. TCRdb reanalysed the PCR reads using MiXCR and keeps one entry per CDR3 protein. The sample lists over 20,000 distinct CDR3 sequences, around two fifths occurring once. The sequenced material came from esophageal tumor tissue. The receptors here all came from a male donor with esophageal squamous cell carcinoma. The CDR3 runs from the conserved cysteine through the conserved F or W. Fields, in order: clone size, J gene, V gene, D gene, CDR3 length, CDR3 DNA, CDR3 protein. A D gene is named only where the DNA matches it firmly. Clone size, where shown, is once, few, many, or a class for clones that have expanded.

many TRBJ1-3 TRBV28 . 15 TGTGCCAGCAGATCCGGGACAACCAAGGGAAACACCATATATTTT CASRSGTTKGNTIYF
many TRBJ2-3 TRBV5-4 TRBD2 12 TGTGCCAGCAGCCTCACCGGGGGGTGGGAGTATTTT CASSLTGGWEYF
. TRBJ2-4 TRBV24-1 . 13 TGTGCCACCAGAGGGTACAGGGACGGTCCTCAGTACTTC CATRGYRDGPQYF
once TRBJ2-7 TRBV7-3 TRBD1 18 TGTGCCAGCAGCTTAAGTTCTGGCGGGACAGGGGTCTACTACGAGCAGTACTTC CASSLSSGGTGVYYEQYF
. TRBJ2-2 TRBV11-1 TRBD1 15 TGTGCCAGCACCCTACAGGGGACGGGCACCGGGGAGCTGTTTTTT CASTLQGTGTGELFF
. TRBJ2-1 TRBV7-2 . 15 TGTGCCAGCAGCTCCTCGTGGACAGGCGGGGATGAGCAGTTCTTC CASSSSWTGGDEQFF
large TRBJ2-5 TRBV11-1 . 14 TGTGCCAGCAGCTTAGGGGGGGCTGGGGAGACCCAGTACTTC CASSLGGAGETQYF
. TRBJ2-5 TRBV7-6 TRBD2 16 TGTGCCAGCAGACCGACTAGCGGGAGACTTCAAGAGACCCAGTACTTC CASRPTSGRLQETQYF
many TRBJ1-1 TRBV5-4 . 12 TGTGCCAGCAGCGACAGGAACACTGAAGCTTTCTTT CASSDRNTEAFF
many TRBJ2-1 TRBV6-1 . 14 TGTGCCAGCAGGGGCGGGCGCACCTACAATGAGCAGTTCTTC CASRGGRTYNEQFF
medium-sized TRBJ2-5 TRBV7-2 . 13 TGTGCCAGCAGCTTAGGGGTCGGAGAGACCCAGTACTTC CASSLGVGETQYF
many TRBJ2-7 TRBV6-1 TRBD1 14 TGTGCCAGCAGATGGGACAGGGCCGCCTACGAGCAGTACTTC CASRWDRAAYEQYF
many TRBJ1-2 TRBV5-1 TRBD1 15 TGCGCCAGCAGCGCTACAGGGGACTGGAGCTATGGCTACACCTTC CASSATGDWSYGYTF
many TRBJ2-7 TRBV7-7 TRBD1 18 TGTGCTAGCAGCTTAGCCATACAGGGGGTGGGTTCCTACAATGAGCAGTACTTC CASSLAIQGVGSYNEQYF
. TRBJ2-1 TRBV30 TRBD2 15 TGTGCCTGGAACAGCGGGGGGGCCCCTTTAGGTGAGCAGTTCTTC CAWNSGGAPLGEQFF